The clone carrying this TCR beta chain appeared a few times. Antigen: not known. The germline gives CDR1 LGHDT, CDR2 YNNKEL (reference sequence). CDR3 length: 17 residues. V was trimmed by 0 bases and J by 0 bases, leaving 11 bases between them. This entry belongs to a study of CD8 T cells in ankylosing spondylitis. General study findings and limits: In synovial fluid and blood from reactive arthritis, some motif variants were previously reported. Blood from ankylosing spondylitis patients appeared to carry a characteristic roughly eight-variant TCR beta motif.

TCRdb reprocessed the 5' RACE reads with MiXCR, giving one entry per CDR3 protein. The sample contains about 390,000 distinct CDR3 sequences, under 25% of which appear only once. The TCR was taken from a male donor with ankylosing spondylitis. The J gene is TRBJ2-2, the V gene TRBV3-1, with D perhaps TRBD2 (6 bases). The sequenced material came from blood, either unsorted or a sorted T cell fraction (not recorded which). CDR3 sequence (DNA): TGTGCCAGCAGCCAAGATTGGTCGGGGGCGAACACCGGGGAGCTGTTTTTT. This translates into CASSQDWSGANTGELFF.